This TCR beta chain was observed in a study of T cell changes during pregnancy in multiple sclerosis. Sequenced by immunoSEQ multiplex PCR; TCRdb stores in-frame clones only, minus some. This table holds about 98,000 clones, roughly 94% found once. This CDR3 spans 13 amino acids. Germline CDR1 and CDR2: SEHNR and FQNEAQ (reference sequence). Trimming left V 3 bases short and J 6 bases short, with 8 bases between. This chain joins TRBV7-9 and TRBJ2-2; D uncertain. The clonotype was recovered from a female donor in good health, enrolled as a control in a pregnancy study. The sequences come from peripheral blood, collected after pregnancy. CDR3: CASSFGSAGELFF. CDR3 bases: TGTGCCAGCAGCTTCGGTTCGGCCGGGGAGCTGTTTTTT.